This T cell receptor (beta chain) was sequenced for a study of regulatory T cells in long-lasting Graves disease. Documented time point: newly diagnosed GD, antithyroid drugs for less than 3 months. The TCR library was made from RNA that had been extracted from PBMCs in TRIzol. Trimming cost V 2 bases and J 5 bases; bases outside gene matches: 7. The CDR3 extends over 15 amino acids. Study-wide points: With persistent disease, TRBV28, TRBJ1-2 and TRBJ2-5 were the favored segments. Comparison showed that persistent patients shared more public clonotypes (fewer than 3,000) than new patients (nearly 1,000). Persistent Graves' patients possessed reduced TCR diversity relative to recently diagnosed ones.

This clonotype showed up many times. Its antigen is unidentified. Building the TCR beta libraries relied on iRepertoire HTBI primers, and CDR3 regions underwent Arm-PCR. TCRdb fed the multiplex PCR reads into MiXCR, producing one record per CDR3 protein. The table has hundreds of thousands of distinct CDR3 sequences, around 16% seen once. The receptor's source is a female donor with Graves disease. V and J are TRBV12-3 or TRBV12-4 and TRBJ2-3, with TRBD2 matching over 7 bases. The sample consisted of peripheral blood mononuclear cells (PBMCs), taken at new diagnosis, from a patient treated with antithyroid drugs. CDR3 nucleotides: TGTGCCAGCAGTTTATCCGGGAGGAGCGGAGATACGCAGTATTTT. Protein: CASSLSGRSGDTQYF.